Presented here are 8 T cell receptor beta chains from one specimen sequenced in a study of T cell repertoires in cytomegalovirus infection. TCRdb re-called the reads through MiXCR, storing one row per CDR3 protein. The data hold roughly 720,000 distinct CDR3 sequences, with 35% observed a single time. Sample: PBMCs. Receptors originate from a human donor in good health (CMV status not recorded). Some clones in this sample may be carry-over from other donors' samples.

This rearrangement joins TRBV20-1 to TRBJ1-1; TRBD1 matches at 9 bases. Trimming cost V 0 bases and J 8 bases; bases outside gene matches: 13. The CDR3 is made up of 16 amino acids. Germline V gives CDR1 DFQATT, CDR2 SNEGSKA (reference sequence). Here the CDR3 reads CSARDPWDRDRGEAFF. DNA for the CDR3: TGCAGTGCTAGAGATCCCTGGGACAGGGATAGGGGAGAAGCTTTCTTT.

CDR3: CASSLGRDRIRPSTDTQYF. The CDR3 DNA reads TGCGCCAGCAGCTTGGGCCGGGACAGAATTCGACCATCCACAGATACGCAGTATTTT. This chain links TRBV5-1 with TRBJ2-3; 7 positions match TRBD1. The CDR3 sequence is 19 residues long. The V segment lost 0 bases and the J segment 2 bases; nucleotides outside the gene matches: 15. Looked up from germline, CDR1 is SGHRS and CDR2 is YFSETQ.

This clonotype was seen only a few times. The genes are TRBV4-1 and TRBJ2-3; D call uncertain. From germline, CDR1 is MGHRA and CDR2 YSYEKL. The germline V and J ends were trimmed by 0 bases and 7 bases, with 14 bases remaining between them. This CDR3 has 15 residues. CDR3 protein: CASSQDYREPHTQYF. The CDR3 DNA reads as TGCGCCAGCAGCCAAGATTATCGCGAACCCCATACGCAGTATTTT.

This clonotype was recorded at least ten times. The J gene is TRBJ2-3, the V gene TRBV11-2, with 12 bases lining up with TRBD2. With 4 bases clipped from V and 3 bases from J, the junction kept 5 bases outside the gene matches. The germline gives CDR1 SGHAT, CDR2 FQNNGV. The CDR3 contains 16 residues. CDR3 sequence (DNA): TGTGCCAGCAGCTCGACTAGCGGGGGCCTAACAGATACGCAGTATTTT. Translation: CASSSTSGGLTDTQYF.

This clonotype has only a few counts. The V and J genes are TRBV7-2 and TRBJ2-1; 8 bases match TRBD1. Germline lookup yields CDR1 SGHTA and CDR2 FQGNSA. CDR3 length: 15 amino acids. The J segment lost 4 bases and the V segment lost 5 bases, leaving 7 bases of the junction unmatched. In nucleotides, the CDR3 is TGTGCCAGCAGCGGGGGACAGGTCAATTACAATGAGCAGTTCTTC. Its protein product is CASSGGQVNYNEQFF.

V and J are TRBV27 and TRBJ2-7, with 10 bases identical to TRBD2. This CDR3 is built from 17 residues. The V gene end was trimmed by 5 bases and the J gene end by 6 bases; junction bases not matched to a gene: 16. Germline lookup yields CDR1 MNHEY and CDR2 SMNVEV (reference sequence). The CDR3 loop reads CASSRALAGAPGAEQYF. For the CDR3, the DNA is TGTGCCAGCAGTCGGGCTCTAGCGGGAGCCCCGGGGGCCGAGCAGTACTTC.

In its sample, this clonotype was seen many times. The J gene is TRBJ1-2, the V gene TRBV10-3; D call uncertain. Germline V gives CDR1 ENHRY, CDR2 SYGVKD. The V gene lost 10 bases and the J gene lost 1 base, with 22 bases spanning the gap. CDR3 size: 16 residues. For the CDR3, the DNA is TGTGCCACCCGTCGGCGGGGAGCCGAAGATAACTATGGCTACACCTTC. Its protein product is CATRRRGAEDNYGYTF.

On this clonotype itself: Germline and junction disagree at one end, which may indicate a read error. The chain couples TRBV6-1 to TRBJ2-5, with D uncertain. From germline, CDR1 is MNHNS and CDR2 SASEGT. The CDR3 runs to 13 residues. The CDR3 DNA reads as TGTGCCAGCAGTGCCCCCCCCCAAGAGGCCCAGTACTTC. Protein sequence: CASSAPPQEAQYF.